This TCR beta chain was found in a study of cytomegalovirus exposure and HLA in healthy donors. Findings of the study overall: By HLA locus, TCR association rates varied in a later analysis, with DRB1 showing the most and HLA-C the fewest. A list of more than 150 TCR beta chains associated with cytomegalovirus was given.

As for this clone: Its antigen is unknown.

Germline V gene sequence: CDR1 KGHSH, CDR2 LQKENI. V gave up 6 bases and J gave up 3 bases, with 15 bases separating them. This CDR3 region has 14 residues. The PCR ran on 60 Vbeta and 13 Jbeta primers. Assay used: immunoSEQ multiplex PCR; TCRdb lists only in-frame clones, some missing. The sample includes 150,000 to 200,000 clones, around nine tenths of them seen just once. The chain has TRBV18 and TRBJ2-7; a weak D match, TRBD2 (6 bases). This TCR derives from a woman between 18 and 29 years old in good health and CMV-seronegative. Sequenced material: PBMCs. CDR3 loop: CASSLRDSGYEQYF. As DNA, the CDR3 is TGTGCCAGCTCCCTACGGGACTCCGGCTACGAGCAGTACTTC.